This TCR beta chain appears in the sequencing data of a study of blood T cell repertoires in COVID-19. Whole-study context: Both acute and convalescent COVID-19 samples were obtained from the United States, Italy and Spain. T cells, B-cell-depleted T cells, or PBMCs provided the cDNA or gDNA that served as material.

Per the original methods: Reference gene primer amplification yielded estimated nucleated cell counts. Measured with immunoSEQ multiplex PCR; TCRdb has only the in-frame clones, and not every one. The V and J calls and clone size were taken over from that table, and D and trimming were inferred from the DNA. This sample has fewer than 200,000 clones, with roughly four fifths found just once. A few counts support this clone. The CDR3 runs 12 residues. The V gene's germline CDR1 is LGHDT and CDR2 YNNKEL (reference sequence). With 8 bases removed from V and 2 bases from J, the gap between germline ends came to 9 bases.

The receptor was derived from a woman older than 75 with acute or convalescent COVID-19. The V and J genes are TRBV3-1 (or the pseudogene TRBV3-2) and TRBJ1-2; possibly TRBD1 for D (6 bases). Sequenced sample: peripheral blood. CDR3: CASGRGNYGYTF. CDR3 nucleotide sequence: TGTGCCAGCGGGAGGGGGAACTATGGCTACACCTTC.